This section outlines one T cell receptor beta chain sequence together with its context. Repertoires were generated with immunoSEQ multiplex PCR, while TCRdb's copy carries only in-frame clones and drops some. In the table there are some 180,000 clones, 84% of which are singletons. All enrollees were roughly 18 to 90 years old and from roughly 22 US areas. Cohort placement rested on clinical history that participants reported themselves. Exposed study participants had met a COVID-19 case within 2 weeks before entry. This record belongs to a study of blood T cell repertoires in COVID-19. This receptor was obtained from a young woman who had been exposed to COVID-19. The sample was PBMCs or T cells enriched from blood (not recorded which).

CDR3 sequence (DNA): TGTGCCAGCAGCTTAAGAGGGATGAACACTGAAGCTTTCTTT. Protein sequence: CASSLRGMNTEAFF. V and J are TRBV5-4 and TRBJ1-1; the D is unclear. The V gene's germline CDR1 is SGHNT and CDR2 YYREEE (reference sequence). V lost 2 bases and J lost 0, with 8 bases in between. The CDR3 covers 14 residues. The full variable domain, in which reference TRBV5-4 and TRBJ1-1 provide the parts outside the CDR3, is ETGVTQSPTHLIKTRGQQVTLRCSSQSGHNTVSWYQQALGQGPQFIFQYYREEENGRGNFPPRFSGLQFPNYSSELNVNALELDDSALYLCASSLRGMNTEAFFGQGTRLTVV.